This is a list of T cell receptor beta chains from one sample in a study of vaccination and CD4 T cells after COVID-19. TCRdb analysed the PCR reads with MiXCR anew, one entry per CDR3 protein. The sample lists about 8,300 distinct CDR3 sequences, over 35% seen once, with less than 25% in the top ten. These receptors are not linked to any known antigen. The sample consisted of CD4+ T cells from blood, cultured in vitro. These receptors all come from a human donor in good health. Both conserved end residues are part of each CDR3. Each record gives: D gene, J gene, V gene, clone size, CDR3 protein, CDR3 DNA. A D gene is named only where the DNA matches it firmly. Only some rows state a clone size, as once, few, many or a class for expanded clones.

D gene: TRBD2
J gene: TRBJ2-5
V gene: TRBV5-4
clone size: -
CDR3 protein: CASSPGTSGILETQYF
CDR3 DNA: TGTGCCAGCAGCCCGGGGACTAGCGGGATATTAGAGACCCAGTACTTC

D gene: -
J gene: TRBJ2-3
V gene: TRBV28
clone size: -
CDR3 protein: CASSLPTGAEDTQYF
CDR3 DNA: TGTGCCAGCAGTTTACCTACGGGAGCCGAAGATACGCAGTATTTT

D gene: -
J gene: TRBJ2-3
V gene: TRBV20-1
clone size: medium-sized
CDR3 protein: CSARLGGSTDTQYF
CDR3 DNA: TGCAGTGCTAGGTTAGGAGGCAGCACAGATACGCAGTATTTT

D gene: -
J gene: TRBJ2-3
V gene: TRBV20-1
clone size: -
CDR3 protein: CSAVPGRGRSADTQYF
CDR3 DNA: TGCAGTGCTGTTCCTGGGAGGGGGAGAAGCGCAGATACGCAGTATTTT

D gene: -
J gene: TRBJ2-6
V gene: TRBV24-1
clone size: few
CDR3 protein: CATSDFGSGANVLTF
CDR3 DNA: TGTGCCACCAGTGATTTCGGGTCTGGGGCCAACGTCCTGACTTTC

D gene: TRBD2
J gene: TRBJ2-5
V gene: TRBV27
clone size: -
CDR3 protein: CASRTFALTSGQETQYF
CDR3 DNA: TGTGCCAGCAGAACTTTCGCCCTGACTAGCGGACAAGAGACCCAGTACTTC

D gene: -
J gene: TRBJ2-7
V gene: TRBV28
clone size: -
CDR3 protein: CASSAAGWGSSYEQYF
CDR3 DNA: TGTGCCAGCAGTGCCGCAGGATGGGGGAGCTCCTACGAGCAGTACTTC

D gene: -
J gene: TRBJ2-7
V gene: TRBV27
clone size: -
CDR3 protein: CASSFGVPPSYEQYF
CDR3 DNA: TGTGCCAGCAGTTTCGGAGTGCCTCCCTCCTACGAGCAGTACTTC

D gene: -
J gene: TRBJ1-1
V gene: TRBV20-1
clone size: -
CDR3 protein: CSARRAAGAFF
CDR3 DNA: TGCAGTGCTAGAAGGGCGGCCGGAGCTTTCTTT

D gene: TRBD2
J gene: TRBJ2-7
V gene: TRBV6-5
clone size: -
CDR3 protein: CASSLSGTSGFYEQYF
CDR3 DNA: TGTGCCAGCAGTTTGTCCGGGACTAGCGGATTCTACGAGCAGTACTTC

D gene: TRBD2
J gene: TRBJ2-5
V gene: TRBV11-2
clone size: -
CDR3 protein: CASSPRGLAGQETQYF
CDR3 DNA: TGTGCCAGCAGCCCTCGGGGACTAGCGGGACAAGAGACCCAGTACTTC

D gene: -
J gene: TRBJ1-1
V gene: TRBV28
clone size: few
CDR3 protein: CASSPQDHGGAFF
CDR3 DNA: TGTGCCAGCAGTCCTCAAGACCACGGCGGAGCTTTCTTT

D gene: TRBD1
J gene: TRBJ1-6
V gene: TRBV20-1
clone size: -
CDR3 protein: CSARVDRAESPLHF
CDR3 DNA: TGCAGTGCTAGAGTCGACAGGGCGGAATCACCCCTCCACTTT

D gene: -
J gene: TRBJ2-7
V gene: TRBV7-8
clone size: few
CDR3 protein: CASSPEVGYSYEQYF
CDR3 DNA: TGTGCCAGCAGCCCCGAGGTAGGGTACTCCTACGAGCAGTACTTC